This entry lists 22 T cell receptor beta chains sequenced from one sample in a study of T cells after yellow fever vaccination. TCRdb called the 5' RACE reads again in MiXCR, with one record for every CDR3 protein. The sample carries over 120,000 distinct CDR3 sequences, 6.6% recorded once. The sample here was CD4+ T cells sorted from PBMCs, taken 10 days after the yellow fever booster vaccination. The origin of the receptors is a man aged 25-45 years who received the YFV17D yellow fever vaccine.

This clonotype was seen repeatedly, ten times or more. This chain links TRBV5-1 with TRBJ2-1, with a possible D match to TRBD1 (6 bases). The CDR3 covers 15 residues. Germline values: CDR1 SGHRS, CDR2 YFSETQ. V was pared by 4 bases and J by 3 bases, with 14 bases between. The CDR3 bases are TGCGCCAGCAGCCCGGACAGCATAGACTACAATGAGCAGTTCTTC. Translated: CASSPDSIDYNEQFF.

This clonotype was counted many times. The rearrangement links TRBV7-6 to TRBJ2-6; D is unclear. Deletions cut 8 bases from V and 11 bases from J, with 10 bases between. CDR3 length: 11 residues. The germline gives CDR1 SGHVS, CDR2 FNYEAQ. In DNA form, the CDR3 reads TGTGCCAGCGCTCACTACGACGTCCTGACTTTC. The encoded protein is CASAHYDVLTF.

This clonotype has at least ten counts. The V and J genes are TRBV2 and TRBJ2-7; 9 bases are a match to TRBD1. Losses at the gene ends were 2 bases for V and 4 bases for J; bases not matched to a gene: 9. The CDR3 loop spans 16 amino acids. CDR1 SNHLY and CDR2 FYNNEI come from the germline V gene. The DNA of the CDR3 is TGTGCCAGCAGTGAATTTTGGGACAGGGTTCTTTACGAGCAGTACTTC. It translates to CASSEFWDRVLYEQYF.

This clonotype was picked up many times. The rearrangement links TRBV7-2 to TRBJ2-5, with D perhaps TRBD1 (5 bases). This CDR3 is 15 amino acids long. The germline V and J ends were trimmed by 1 base and 5 bases, with 14 bases remaining between them. Germline assignment: CDR1 SGHTA and CDR2 FQGNSA. CDR3 loop: CASSLGGGLEETQYF. The DNA of the CDR3 is TGTGCCAGCAGCTTAGGGGGCGGATTGGAGGAGACCCAGTACTTC.

This clonotype was observed at least ten times. The genes are TRBV2 and TRBJ2-2; TRBD2 is a possible D gene (6 bases). From germline, CDR1 is SNHLY and CDR2 FYNNEI. CDR3 size: 17 residues. The V and J ends lost 2 bases and 4 bases respectively, with 17 bases between them. The CDR3 DNA reads TGTGCCAGCAGTGAAACCCTTTTGTCGGAGGGCACCGGGGAGCTGTTTTTT. Translation gives CASSETLLSEGTGELFF.

This clonotype was seen at least ten times. The chain has TRBV7-2 and TRBJ2-4, with TRBD2 identical over 8 bases. The CDR3 covers 15 residues. Germline lookup yields CDR1 SGHTA and CDR2 FQGNSA. V lost 1 base and J lost 7; bases outside the gene matches: 6. CDR3 nucleotides: TGTGCCAGCAGCTTAGTTACGGGGACTAGTAACATTCAGTACTTC. The encoded protein is CASSLVTGTSNIQYF.

This clonotype was found many times. The chain's CDR3 is CASRPQGAVTGELFF. The CDR3 nucleotides are TGTGCCAGCAGACCCCAGGGGGCAGTCACCGGGGAGCTGTTTTTT. V usage is TRBV6-2 or TRBV6-3 and J usage is TRBJ2-2, with TRBD1 identical over 8 bases. Trimming at V came to 6 bases and at J to 4 bases, leaving 7 bases not matched to a gene. There are 15 residues in the CDR3. Germline CDR1 reads MNHEY; CDR2 reads SVGEGT.

The sample holds a few counts of this clonotype. V and J are TRBV7-2 and TRBJ2-5; 11 nucleotides agree with TRBD2. The CDR3 extends over 14 amino acids. Germline V lookup: CDR1 SGHTA, CDR2 FQGNSA. After removal of 5 bases from V and 7 bases from J, the junction contained 6 bases not matched to a gene. CDR3 sequence (DNA): TGTGCCAGCAGCCTGGGACTAGCGGAGTCGACCCAGTACTTC. It encodes CASSLGLAESTQYF.

As for this clonotype: This sequence may be a read error, since a much larger clone differs from it by one base. The chain couples TRBV6-1 to TRBJ2-7; TRBD1 aligns across 10 bases. V was pared by 8 bases and J by 2 bases, with 3 bases of the junction left unmatched. This CDR3 spans 13 amino acids. CDR1 MNHNS and CDR2 SASEGT come from the germline V gene. The CDR3 DNA reads TGTGCCAGCGGGACAGGGGCGCCCTACGAGCAGTACTTC. Amino acids: CASGTGAPYEQYF.

This clonotype was seen repeatedly, ten times or more. This rearrangement joins TRBV20-1 to TRBJ1-1; no clear D gene. The CDR3 totals 13 residues. V was trimmed by 2 bases and J by 5 bases, leaving 12 bases between them. CDR1 is DFQATT, CDR2 SNEGSKA, per germline (reference sequence). CDR3 sequence reads: CSARRGKGTEAFF. The CDR3 nucleotides are TGCAGTGCTAGACGGGGTAAGGGTACTGAAGCTTTCTTT.

There are many counts of this clonotype. The chain uses TRBV5-1 and TRBJ1-5; D is perhaps TRBD1 (6 bases). CDR3 length equals 15 residues. CDR1 is SGHRS, CDR2 YFSETQ, per germline. V dropped 0 bases and J dropped 5 bases, with 12 bases sitting between them. The CDR3 DNA is TGCGCCAGCAGCTTGGCCCCGGGGGCGGATCAGCCCCAGCATTTT. It specifies CASSLAPGADQPQHF.

Many counts were recorded for this clonotype. DNA of the CDR3: TGTGCCAGCTCACCTGGACTAGCGGGAGCCACCTACGAGCAGTACTTC. Residues: CASSPGLAGATYEQYF. The chain uses TRBV18 and TRBJ2-7; TRBD2 matches 13 bases. Germline CDR1 KGHSH, CDR2 LQKENI. The CDR3 length is 16 residues. V shed 3 bases and J 2 bases; nucleotides not matched to a gene: 4.

This clonotype was found a few times. This chain connects TRBV5-1 to TRBJ2-1, with 12 bases that match TRBD2. There are 14 residues in the CDR3. V lost 3 bases and J lost 6; bases outside the gene matches: 1. The germline V gene has CDR1 SGHRS and CDR2 YFSETQ. In nucleotides, the CDR3 is TGCGCCAGCAGCTGGACTAGCGGGACCAATGAGCAGTTCTTC. Translation: CASSWTSGTNEQFF.

In this sample, this clonotype turned up many times. Here the CDR3 DNA reads TGCAGCGTTGACAGGGGGGGGATTGAAGAGACCCAGTACTTC. It translates to CSVDRGGIEETQYF. This chain joins TRBV29-1 and TRBJ2-5, with D tentatively TRBD1 or TRBD2 (7 bases each). Germline V CDR1 and CDR2: SQVTM, ANQGSEA. The CDR3 is made up of 14 amino acids. Trimming left V 3 bases short and J 3 bases short, with 14 bases between.

This clonotype was recorded many times. V usage is TRBV5-1 and J usage is TRBJ2-1, with a weak D call TRBD1 (5 bases). Germline V gives CDR1 SGHRS, CDR2 YFSETQ. This CDR3 contains 12 residues. V lost 1 base to trimming and J lost 8 bases, with 7 bases between them. CDR3: CASSLQGYEQFF. The CDR3 nucleotides are TGCGCCAGCAGCTTGCAGGGCTATGAGCAGTTCTTC.

This clonotype was recorded at least ten times. The J gene is TRBJ2-5, the V gene TRBV12-3 or TRBV12-4, with D possibly TRBD2 on 5 matching bases. The CDR3 is 13 amino acids. The V gene lost 6 bases and the J gene lost 5 bases, with 13 bases spanning the gap. The CDR3 DNA sequence: TGTGCCAGCAGAAAACTAGGAATGGAGACCCAGTACTTC. This codes for CASRKLGMETQYF.

This clonotype was detected many times. V gene TRBV29-1 combines with J gene TRBJ2-2; the D gene is possibly TRBD1 (6 bases). The CDR3 has 15 amino acids. Germline V CDR1 and CDR2: SQVTM, ANQGSEA. Trimming removed 7 bases from V and 3 bases from J, with 18 bases in between. The CDR3 nucleotides are TGCAGCGCCCGGGACAAACTCGCGGACACCGGGGAGCTGTTTTTT. It yields the protein CSARDKLADTGELFF.

This clonotype was counted ten times or more. CDR3 coding DNA: TGTGCCAGCAGCTTAGCGGAGACAGCGGGAGATACGCAGTATTTT. As protein: CASSLAETAGDTQYF. This chain joins TRBV7-9 and TRBJ2-3, with a possible D match to TRBD2 (6 bases). Per the germline V gene, CDR1 is SEHNR and CDR2 is FQNEAQ (reference sequence). CDR3 length equals 15 residues. Between the trimmed V and J ends, which lost 0 bases and 5 bases, there was a span of 12 bases.

The rearrangement joins TRBV6-2 or TRBV6-3 to TRBJ2-2; 16 nucleotides match TRBD2. The CDR3 spans 20 residues. Germline CDR1 reads MNHEY; CDR2 reads SVGEGT. V trimming: 0 bases; J trimming: 5 bases; junction bases outside the gene matches: 9. This CDR3 is CASSYSAGTSGRGRTGELFF. DNA for the CDR3: TGTGCCAGCAGTTACTCGGCGGGGACTAGCGGGAGGGGACGGACCGGGGAGCTGTTTTTT.

This clonotype occurred a few times. The V call is TRBV7-2, the J call TRBJ2-5, with D perhaps matching TRBD1 or TRBD2 (6 bases each). The CDR3 totals 14 residues. Germline V gene lookup returns CDR1 SGHTA and CDR2 FQGNSA. Trimming stripped 5 bases from V and 5 bases from J, with 15 bases between. The CDR3 is CASSRGPGPETQYF. For the CDR3, the DNA is TGTGCCAGCAGCCGGGGGCCGGGGCCGGAGACCCAGTACTTC.

This clonotype was picked up many times. This chain links TRBV6-5 with TRBJ2-7; weak D call: TRBD2 (6 bases). This CDR3 is 17 amino acids long. Trimming removed 2 bases at V and 4 bases at J, with 21 bases between. CDR1 MNHEY and CDR2 SVGAGI come from the germline V gene. CDR3: CASSYKLAPAYPYEQYF. CDR3 coding DNA: TGTGCCAGCAGTTACAAGCTAGCGCCTGCCTACCCTTACGAGCAGTACTTC.

This clonotype has at least ten counts. The chain has TRBV28 and TRBJ1-5; D is perhaps TRBD1 (5 bases). Deletions cut 2 bases from V and 7 bases from J, with 12 bases between. Germline CDR1 reads MDHEN; CDR2 reads SYDVKM. CDR3 size: 14 residues. CDR3 nucleotides: TGTGCCAGCAGTTTAGGGACCCGAAGACAGCCCCAGCATTTT. It encodes CASSLGTRRQPQHF.